This entry describes one T cell receptor (beta chain). Its target is not known. All participants had a single incident cervical HPV16 infection, and prevalent HPV16 infections were excluded. These data come from a study of T cells in women clearing cervical HPV infection. Clones were read by immunoSEQ multiplex PCR, and TCRdb kept only the in-frame ones, dropping some. The sample yields some 31,000 clones, of which the top ten take up around 6.8%. Overall study results and limits: Repertoire richness, not evenness, was significantly elevated in CIN3+ cases versus controls. It is unknown whether associations predate infection; no effector/memory or HPV-specific sorting.

The material sequenced was blood buffy coat. The clonotype comes from a woman aged 18 to 75 with a cervical HPV16 infection that either progressed to CIN3+ or cleared (not recorded which).

The DNA read from the CDR3 is TGTGCCAGCAGTCCCGCCCCACAGGGAACCTACGAG. As protein: CASSPAPQGTYE. From start to end, the CDR3 is CASSPAPQGTYEQYF. The chain uses TRBV6-2 or TRBV6-3 and TRBJ2-7; tentatively, D is TRBD1 (6 bases). The read comes to an end 3 residues before the CDR3 does, leaving the germline J gene to fill in the end. V was cut by 5 bases and J by 2 bases, with 16 bases left in between. This CDR3 contains 15 residues. Germline V gene data show CDR1 as MNHEY and CDR2 as SVGEGT.